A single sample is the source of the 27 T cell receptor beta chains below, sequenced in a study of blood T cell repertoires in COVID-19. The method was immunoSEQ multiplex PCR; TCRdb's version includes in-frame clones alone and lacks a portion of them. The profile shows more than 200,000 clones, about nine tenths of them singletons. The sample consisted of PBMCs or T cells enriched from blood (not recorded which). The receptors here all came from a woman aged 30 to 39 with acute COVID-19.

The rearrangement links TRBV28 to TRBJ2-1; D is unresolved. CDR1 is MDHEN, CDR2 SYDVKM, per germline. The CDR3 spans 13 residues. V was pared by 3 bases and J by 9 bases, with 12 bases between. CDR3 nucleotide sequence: TGTGCCAGCAGTTTTTTCCAGAGGAGTGAGCAGTTCTTC. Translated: CASSFFQRSEQFF.

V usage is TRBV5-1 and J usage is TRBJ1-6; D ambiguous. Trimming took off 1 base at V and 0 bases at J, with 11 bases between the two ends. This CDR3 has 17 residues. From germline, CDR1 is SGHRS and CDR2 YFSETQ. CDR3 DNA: TGCGCCAGCAGCTTGCTTCCTCGGAGCTCCTATAATTCACCCCTCCACTTT. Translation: CASSLLPRSSYNSPLHF.

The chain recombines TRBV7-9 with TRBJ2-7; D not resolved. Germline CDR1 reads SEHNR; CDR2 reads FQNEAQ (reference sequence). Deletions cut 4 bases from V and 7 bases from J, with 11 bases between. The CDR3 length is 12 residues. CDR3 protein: CASSSATVEQYF. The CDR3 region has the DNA TGTGCCAGCAGCTCTGCAACGGTTGAGCAGTACTTC.

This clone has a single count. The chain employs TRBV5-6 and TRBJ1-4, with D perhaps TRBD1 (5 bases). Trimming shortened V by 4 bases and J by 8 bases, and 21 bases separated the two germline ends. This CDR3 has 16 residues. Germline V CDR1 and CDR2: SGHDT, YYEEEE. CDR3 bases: TGTGCCAGCAGCGCCCAGGACACTTTCCCGCTAGAAAAACTGTTTTTT. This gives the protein CASSAQDTFPLEKLFF.

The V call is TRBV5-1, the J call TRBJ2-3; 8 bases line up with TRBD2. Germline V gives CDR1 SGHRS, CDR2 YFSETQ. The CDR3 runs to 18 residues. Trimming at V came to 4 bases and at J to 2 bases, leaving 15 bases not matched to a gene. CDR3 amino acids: CASSRQVAGLGYTDTQYF. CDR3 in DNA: TGCGCCAGCAGCCGTCAGGTAGCGGGATTGGGGTACACAGATACGCAGTATTTT.

CDR3 sequence reads: CASSFPFQQETQYF. DNA for the CDR3: TGTGCCAGCAGCTTTCCTTTCCAGCAAGAGACCCAGTACTTC. V gene TRBV5-5 combines with J gene TRBJ2-5; D uncertain. Germline CDR1 is SGHKS and CDR2 is YYEKEE (reference sequence). V was cut by 2 bases and J by 2 bases, with 10 bases left in between. The CDR3 spans 14 residues.

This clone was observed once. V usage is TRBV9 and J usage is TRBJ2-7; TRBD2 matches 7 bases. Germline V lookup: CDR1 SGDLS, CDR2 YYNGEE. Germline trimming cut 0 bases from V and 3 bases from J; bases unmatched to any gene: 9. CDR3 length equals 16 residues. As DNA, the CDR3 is TGTGCCAGCAGCGTAGGGCCTAGCGGTAAAAACTACGAGCAGTACTTC. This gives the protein CASSVGPSGKNYEQYF.

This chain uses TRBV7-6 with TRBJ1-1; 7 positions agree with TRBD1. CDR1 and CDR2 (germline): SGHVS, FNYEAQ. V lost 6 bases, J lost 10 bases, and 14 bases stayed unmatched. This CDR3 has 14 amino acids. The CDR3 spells CASRKADRVGLAFF. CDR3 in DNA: TGTGCCAGCAGAAAGGCCGACAGGGTGGGGTTAGCTTTCTTT. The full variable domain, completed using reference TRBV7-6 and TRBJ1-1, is GAGVSQSPRYKVTKRGQDVALRCDPISGHVSLYWYRQALGQGPEFLTYFNYEAQQDKSGLPNDRFSAERPEGSISTLTIQRTEQRDSAMYRCASRKADRVGLAFFGQGTRLTVV.

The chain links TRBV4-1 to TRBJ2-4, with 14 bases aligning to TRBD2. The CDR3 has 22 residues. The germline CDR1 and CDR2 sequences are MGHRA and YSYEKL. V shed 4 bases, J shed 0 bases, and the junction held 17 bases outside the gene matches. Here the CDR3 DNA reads TGCGCCAGCAGCCTTGCGGCGGGGGAGACTAGCGGGAGGGGGCTAGCCAAAAACATTCAGTACTTC. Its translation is CASSLAAGETSGRGLAKNIQYF.

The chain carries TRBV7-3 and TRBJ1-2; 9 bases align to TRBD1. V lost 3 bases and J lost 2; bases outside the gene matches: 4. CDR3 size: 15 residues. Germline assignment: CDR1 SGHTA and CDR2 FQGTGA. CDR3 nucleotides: TGTGCCAGCAGCTTGTCGGGACAGGGAAACTATGGCTACACCTTC. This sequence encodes CASSLSGQGNYGYTF.

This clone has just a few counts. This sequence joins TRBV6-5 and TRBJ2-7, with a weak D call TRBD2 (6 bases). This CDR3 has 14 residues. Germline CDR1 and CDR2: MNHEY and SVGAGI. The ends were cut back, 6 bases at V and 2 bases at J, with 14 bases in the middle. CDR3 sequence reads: CASRGGDSAYEQYF. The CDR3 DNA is TGTGCCAGCAGAGGAGGGGACTCGGCCTACGAGCAGTACTTC.

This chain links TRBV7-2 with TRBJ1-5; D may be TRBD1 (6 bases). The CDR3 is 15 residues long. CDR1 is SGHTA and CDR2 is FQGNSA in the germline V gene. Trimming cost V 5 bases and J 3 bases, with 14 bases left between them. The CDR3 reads CASSRTGHTNQPQHF. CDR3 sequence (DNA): TGTGCCAGCAGCCGGACGGGACATACCAATCAGCCCCAGCATTTT.

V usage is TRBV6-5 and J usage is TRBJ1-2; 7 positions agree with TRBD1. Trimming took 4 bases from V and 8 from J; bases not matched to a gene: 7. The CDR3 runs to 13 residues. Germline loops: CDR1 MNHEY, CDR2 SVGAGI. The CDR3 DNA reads TGTGCCAGCAGTTGGGGACAGAGGGACGGCTACACCTTC. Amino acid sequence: CASSWGQRDGYTF.

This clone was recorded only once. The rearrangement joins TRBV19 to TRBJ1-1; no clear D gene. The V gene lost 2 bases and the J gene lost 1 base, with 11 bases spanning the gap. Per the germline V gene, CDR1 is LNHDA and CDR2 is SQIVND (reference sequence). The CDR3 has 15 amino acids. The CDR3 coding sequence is TGTGCCAGTAGTATACCCCTCTCTAAGAACACTGAAGCTTTCTTT. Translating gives CASSIPLSKNTEAFF.

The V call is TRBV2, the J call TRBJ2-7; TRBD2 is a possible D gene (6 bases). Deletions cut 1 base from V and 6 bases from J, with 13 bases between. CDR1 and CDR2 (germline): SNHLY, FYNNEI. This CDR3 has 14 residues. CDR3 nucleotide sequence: TGTGCCAGCAGTGAAGGGGGGACTTCGGCCGAGCAGTACTTC. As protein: CASSEGGTSAEQYF.

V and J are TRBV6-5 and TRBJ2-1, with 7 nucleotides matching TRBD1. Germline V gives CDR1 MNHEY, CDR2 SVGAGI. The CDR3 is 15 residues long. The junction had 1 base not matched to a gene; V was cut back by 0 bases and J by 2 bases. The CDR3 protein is CASSYSGTAYNEQFF. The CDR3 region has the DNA TGTGCCAGCAGTTACTCCGGGACAGCCTACAATGAGCAGTTCTTC.

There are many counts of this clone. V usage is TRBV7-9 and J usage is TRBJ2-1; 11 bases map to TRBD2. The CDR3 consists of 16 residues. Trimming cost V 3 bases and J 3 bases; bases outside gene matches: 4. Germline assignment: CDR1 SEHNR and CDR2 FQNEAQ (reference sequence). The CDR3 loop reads CASSFLLAGGYNEQFF. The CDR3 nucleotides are TGTGCCAGCAGCTTTCTCCTAGCGGGGGGCTACAATGAGCAGTTCTTC.

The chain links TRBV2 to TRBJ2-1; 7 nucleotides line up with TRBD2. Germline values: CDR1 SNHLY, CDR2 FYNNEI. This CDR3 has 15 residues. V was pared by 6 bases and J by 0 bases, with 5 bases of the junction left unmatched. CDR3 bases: TGTGCCAGCAGCGCCCTAGCGGCCTCCTACAATGAGCAGTTCTTC. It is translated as CASSALAASYNEQFF.

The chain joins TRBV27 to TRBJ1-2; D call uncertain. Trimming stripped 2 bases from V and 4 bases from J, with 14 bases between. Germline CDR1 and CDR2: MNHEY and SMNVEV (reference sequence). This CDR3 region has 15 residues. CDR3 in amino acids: CASSLASARGYGYTF. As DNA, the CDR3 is TGTGCCAGCAGTTTAGCATCAGCTCGCGGCTATGGCTACACCTTC.

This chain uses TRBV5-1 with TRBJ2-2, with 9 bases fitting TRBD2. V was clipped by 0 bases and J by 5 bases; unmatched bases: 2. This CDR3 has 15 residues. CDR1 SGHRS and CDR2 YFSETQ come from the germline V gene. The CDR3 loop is CASSLGSGSTGELFF. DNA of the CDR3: TGCGCCAGCAGCTTGGGTAGCGGGAGTACCGGGGAGCTGTTTTTT.

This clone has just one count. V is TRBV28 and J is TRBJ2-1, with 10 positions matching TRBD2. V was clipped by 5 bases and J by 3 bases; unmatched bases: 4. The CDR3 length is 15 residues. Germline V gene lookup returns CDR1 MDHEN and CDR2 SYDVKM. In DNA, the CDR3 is TGTGCCAGCAGTCTCGGACTAGCGGACTACAATGAGCAGTTCTTC. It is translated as CASSLGLADYNEQFF.

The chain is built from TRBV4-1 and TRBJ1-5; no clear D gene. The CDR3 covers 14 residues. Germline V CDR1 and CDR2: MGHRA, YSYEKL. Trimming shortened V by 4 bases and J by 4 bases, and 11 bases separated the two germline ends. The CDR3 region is CASSLLSGNQPQHF. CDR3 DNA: TGCGCCAGCAGCCTATTGTCGGGAAATCAGCCCCAGCATTTT.

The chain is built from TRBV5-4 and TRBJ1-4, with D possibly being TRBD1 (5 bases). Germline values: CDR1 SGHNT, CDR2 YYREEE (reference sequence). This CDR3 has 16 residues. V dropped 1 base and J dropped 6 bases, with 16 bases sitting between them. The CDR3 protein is CASSLQRMGGDEKLFF. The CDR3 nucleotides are TGTGCCAGCAGCTTGCAAAGAATGGGAGGGGATGAAAAACTGTTTTTT.

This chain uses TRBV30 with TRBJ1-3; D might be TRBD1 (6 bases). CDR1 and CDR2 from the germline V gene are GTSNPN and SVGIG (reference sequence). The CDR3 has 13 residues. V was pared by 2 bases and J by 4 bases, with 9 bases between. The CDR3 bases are TGTGCCTGGAGTCAGACAGGAGGAAACACCATATATTTT. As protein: CAWSQTGGNTIYF.

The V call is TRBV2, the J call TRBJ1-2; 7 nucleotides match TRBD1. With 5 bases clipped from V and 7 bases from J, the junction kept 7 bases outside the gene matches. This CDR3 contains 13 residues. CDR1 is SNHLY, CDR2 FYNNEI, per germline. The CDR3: CASSSDREVGYTF. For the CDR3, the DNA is TGTGCCAGCAGTTCAGACAGGGAGGTTGGCTACACCTTC.

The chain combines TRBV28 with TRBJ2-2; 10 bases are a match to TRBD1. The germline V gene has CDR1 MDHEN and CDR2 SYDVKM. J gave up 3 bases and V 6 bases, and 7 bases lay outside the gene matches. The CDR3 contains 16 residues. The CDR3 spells CASSPMTGGDTGELFF. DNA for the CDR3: TGTGCCAGCAGCCCGATGACAGGGGGCGACACCGGGGAGCTGTTTTTT. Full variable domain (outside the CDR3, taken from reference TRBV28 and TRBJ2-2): DVKVTQSSRYLVKRTGEKVFLECVQDMDHENMFWYRQDPGLGLRLIYFSYDVKMKEKGDIPEGYSVSREKKERFSLILESASTNQTSMYLCASSPMTGGDTGELFFGEGSRLTVL.

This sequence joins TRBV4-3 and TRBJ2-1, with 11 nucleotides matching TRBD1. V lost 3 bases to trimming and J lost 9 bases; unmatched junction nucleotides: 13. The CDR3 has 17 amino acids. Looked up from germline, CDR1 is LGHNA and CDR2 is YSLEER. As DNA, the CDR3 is TGCGCCAGCAGCCACCCAGGTGTAATCGGACAGGGGGCTGAGCAGTTCTTC. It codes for CASSHPGVIGQGAEQFF.